A single sample gave rise to the 30 T cell receptor beta chains below, sequenced in a study of blood T cell repertoires in COVID-19. TCRdb's copy holds only in-frame clones and misses some; the assay was immunoSEQ multiplex PCR. The top ten clones hold about 1.5% of a sample with 200,000 to 250,000 clones, 84% of them seen once. The sequenced sample was peripheral blood. The source is a woman aged 40-49 years who had recovered from COVID-19.

The rearrangement links TRBV5-6 to TRBJ2-5, with 8 bases matching TRBD1. After removal of 1 base from V and 0 bases from J, the junction contained 8 bases not matched to a gene. The germline CDR1 and CDR2 sequences are SGHDT and YYEEEE. This CDR3 is built from 17 residues. The CDR3 protein is CASSLRDRSSYQETQYF. The CDR3 DNA follows: TGTGCCAGCAGCTTGCGGGACAGGTCCTCGTACCAAGAGACCCAGTACTTC.

V usage is TRBV6-5 and J usage is TRBJ1-1; weak D call: TRBD1 (5 bases). Trimming shortened V by 4 bases and J by 7 bases, and 7 bases separated the two germline ends. The CDR3 is 11 residues long. CDR1 MNHEY and CDR2 SVGAGI come from the germline V gene. CDR3 amino acids: CASSWRGEAFF. The CDR3, as DNA: TGTGCCAGCAGTTGGAGGGGTGAAGCTTTCTTT.

The chain carries TRBV19 and TRBJ1-1, with D maybe TRBD1 (5 bases). The CDR3 is made up of 13 amino acids. V lost 3 bases and J 5 bases, leaving 10 bases between the germline ends. From germline, CDR1 is LNHDA and CDR2 SQIVND (reference sequence). The CDR3 is CASSMAGLTEAFF. CDR3 bases: TGTGCCAGTAGTATGGCAGGGTTGACTGAAGCTTTCTTT.

CDR3 region: CASSLNLGGNTIYF. The CDR3 coding sequence is TGCGCCAGCAGCTTGAATCTAGGAGGAAACACCATATATTTT. The chain combines TRBV5-1 with TRBJ1-3; the D is unclear. Germline CDR1 is SGHRS and CDR2 is YFSETQ. V was clipped by 1 base and J by 4 bases, with 9 bases between them. CDR3 length equals 14 residues.

The chain links TRBV6-1 to TRBJ1-1; unclear D gene. V lost 2 bases and J 5 bases, leaving 9 bases between the germline ends. Germline assignment: CDR1 MNHNS and CDR2 SASEGT. This CDR3 has 13 residues. CDR3 in amino acids: CASSEMRRTEAFF. CDR3 sequence (DNA): TGTGCCAGCAGTGAAATGCGTCGGACTGAAGCTTTCTTT.

The chain is built from TRBV20-1 and TRBJ2-5; 7 bases are a match to TRBD1. The V gene end was trimmed by 3 bases and the J gene end by 5 bases; junction bases not matched to a gene: 9. The CDR3 is made up of 14 amino acids. In germline, CDR1 is DFQATT, CDR2 SNEGSKA (reference sequence). DNA for the CDR3: TGCAGTGCTAGTCACAGGGGTTTGGTCGAGACCCAGTACTTC. It encodes CSASHRGLVETQYF.

The V gene is TRBV11-2, the J gene TRBJ1-1; D uncertain. The CDR3 has 14 residues. Germline CDR1 is SGHAT and CDR2 is FQNNGV. Trimming stripped 3 bases from V and 0 bases from J, with 8 bases between. The CDR3 loop is CASSFLRVNTEAFF. The CDR3 region has the DNA TGTGCCAGCAGCTTTCTGAGGGTGAACACTGAAGCTTTCTTT.

The V and J genes are TRBV5-1 and TRBJ1-1; 9 nucleotides align to TRBD1. This CDR3 region has 16 residues. The V and J ends lost 4 bases and 0 bases, in that order; junction bases with no gene match: 7. CDR1 is SGHRS and CDR2 is YFSETQ in the germline V gene. DNA for the CDR3: TGCGCCAGCAGCCAGACCGGACAGGGGATGAACACTGAAGCTTTCTTT. Residues: CASSQTGQGMNTEAFF.

J is TRBJ2-1 and V is TRBV4-3; 8 nucleotides agree with TRBD2. The junction had 9 bases not matched to a gene; V was cut back by 5 bases and J by 0 bases. The CDR3 has 17 residues. CDR1 and CDR2 from the germline V gene are LGHNA and YSLEER. The CDR3 loop is CASSTSPGTSSYNEQFF. The CDR3 DNA reads as TGCGCCAGCAGCACCTCGCCAGGGACTAGCTCCTACAATGAGCAGTTCTTC.

The chain employs TRBV6-5 and TRBJ1-1, with unresolved D. Germline assignment: CDR1 MNHEY and CDR2 SVGAGI. Trimming took 6 bases from V and 0 from J, leaving 14 bases between them. This CDR3 is built from 15 residues. CDR3 DNA sequence: TGTGCCAGCAGCAGCCAACAGAACCTGAACACTGAAGCTTTCTTT. This encodes CASSSQQNLNTEAFF.

The rearrangement joins TRBV4-1 to TRBJ1-2, with D uncertain. With 2 bases removed from V and 2 bases from J, the gap between germline ends came to 15 bases. The germline V gene has CDR1 MGHRA and CDR2 YSYEKL. The CDR3 has 16 amino acids. CDR3 bases: TGCGCCAGCAGCCAACTACTTCGGGAAATCAACTATGGCTACACCTTC. Translation: CASSQLLREINYGYTF.

This chain links TRBV6-5 with TRBJ1-3; D not resolved. Germline CDR1 is MNHEY and CDR2 is SVGAGI. V lost 6 bases, J lost 1 base, and 13 bases lay in between. The CDR3 has 15 amino acids. DNA of the CDR3: TGTGCCAGCAGCAGAGACAACGAATCTGGAAACACCATATATTTT. It encodes CASSRDNESGNTIYF.

The gene calls are TRBV6-4 and TRBJ2-1; the D gene is possibly TRBD2 (6 bases). Germline values: CDR1 MRHNA, CDR2 SNTAGT. The CDR3 runs to 16 residues. V dropped 5 bases and J dropped 6 bases, with 20 bases sitting between them. In DNA, the CDR3 is TGTGCCAGCAGTACTATAGCGGACGGGTCCCCCAATGAGCAGTTCTTC. Encoded protein: CASSTIADGSPNEQFF.

The chain has TRBV2 and TRBJ2-5, with a tentative D call TRBD1 (5 bases). Germline V CDR1 and CDR2: SNHLY, FYNNEI. Trimming took 6 bases from V and 7 from J, leaving 15 bases between them. CDR3 size: 13 residues. The CDR3 here is CASRGLAVGTQYF. CDR3 nucleotides: TGTGCCAGCAGGGGGCTGGCGGTTGGGACCCAGTACTTC.

The rearrangement joins TRBV5-1 to TRBJ1-1; 7 bases align to TRBD1. Unmatched junction bases numbered 8, after V lost 0 bases and J lost 0 bases. This CDR3 contains 17 residues. Germline CDR1 and CDR2: SGHRS and YFSETQ. The CDR3 DNA reads TGCGCCAGCAGCTTGGCCATTGGGACAGACTTGAACACTGAAGCTTTCTTT. It specifies CASSLAIGTDLNTEAFF.

The V gene is TRBV11-3, the J gene TRBJ1-2, with D possibly being TRBD1 (6 bases). Germline loops: CDR1 SGHNT, CDR2 YENEEA. The CDR3 has 16 amino acids. Trimming left V 3 bases short and J 0 bases short, with 14 bases between. The CDR3 region has the DNA TGTGCCAGCAGCTTGGAGCAGGGGCCTTCTAACTATGGCTACACCTTC. Translating gives CASSLEQGPSNYGYTF.

The CDR3 sequence: CASSQGFSRNTEAFF. The CDR3 bases are TGTGCCAGCAGCCAAGGATTTTCGAGGAACACTGAAGCTTTCTTT. The chain uses TRBV14 and TRBJ1-1; D uncertain. Trimming took 1 base from V and 1 from J, leaving 10 bases between them. Germline CDR1 is SGHDN and CDR2 is FVKESK. The CDR3 sequence is 15 residues long.

This clone was recorded once. The chain links TRBV10-3 to TRBJ1-1; D is uncertain. The CDR3 covers 13 residues. Per the germline V gene, CDR1 is ENHRY and CDR2 is SYGVKD. V shed 3 bases and J shed 10 bases, with 15 bases lying between them. CDR3 residues: CAISDSPSPRAFF. CDR3 in DNA: TGTGCCATCAGTGACAGCCCGAGCCCTAGAGCTTTCTTT.

This chain joins TRBV15 and TRBJ2-5, with 9 bases fitting TRBD2. The germline gives CDR1 LNHNV, CDR2 YYDKDF (reference sequence). The V and J ends lost 1 base and 5 bases, in that order; junction bases with no gene match: 8. The CDR3 extends over 16 amino acids. CDR3: CATSRGGGGAGETQYF. CDR3 bases: TGTGCCACCAGCAGAGGAGGCGGGGGGGCCGGTGAGACCCAGTACTTC.

The rearrangement joins TRBV6-2 or TRBV6-3 to TRBJ1-2; possible D gene TRBD1, 5 bases. Trimming took 6 bases from V and 8 from J, leaving 13 bases between them. This CDR3 is 12 amino acids long. Germline CDR1 and CDR2: MNHEY and SVGEGT. The CDR3 sequence: CASSPGLGGYTF. Written as DNA, the CDR3 is TGTGCCAGCAGCCCGGGACTCGGGGGCTACACCTTC.

The chain uses TRBV2 and TRBJ1-5; the D gene is possibly TRBD1 (6 bases). Germline CDR1 is SNHLY and CDR2 is FYNNEI. Between the trimmed V and J ends, which lost 3 bases and 6 bases, there was a span of 15 bases. The CDR3 is 15 amino acids. The CDR3 reads CASSDAGVLSQPQHF. The CDR3 DNA follows: TGTGCCAGCAGTGACGCAGGGGTGTTGAGTCAGCCCCAGCATTTT.

V gene TRBV5-8 combines with J gene TRBJ2-5, with 10 bases matching TRBD1. Germline values: CDR1 SGHTS, CDR2 YDEGEE. J lost 3 bases, V lost 0 bases, and 5 bases had no gene match. The CDR3 extends over 16 amino acids. CDR3 DNA sequence: TGTGCCAGCAGCTTGGAAGGACAGGGGGGGGAAGAGACCCAGTACTTC. Translated, it gives CASSLEGQGGEETQYF.

The chain uses TRBV5-1 and TRBJ2-7; tentative D call: TRBD1 (6 bases). The CDR3 covers 13 residues. The germline V gene has CDR1 SGHRS and CDR2 YFSETQ. V lost 0 bases, J lost 7 bases, and 11 bases lay in between. The CDR3 region has the DNA TGCGCCAGCAGCTTGGCTCTTACAGGGGAGCAGTACTTC. Its translation: CASSLALTGEQYF.

This chain connects TRBV29-1 to TRBJ1-4, with D unclear. V lost 4 bases to trimming and J lost 8 bases, with 14 bases between them. This CDR3 region has 13 residues. Germline loops: CDR1 SQVTM, CDR2 ANQGSEA. CDR3 coding DNA: TGCAGCGTTGTTTTCCCGCTAGAGGAAAAACTGTTTTTT. It translates to CSVVFPLEEKLFF.

V is TRBV12-3 or TRBV12-4 and J is TRBJ2-1; 8 positions agree with TRBD2. The V and J ends lost 6 bases and 9 bases, in that order; junction bases with no gene match: 1. There are 11 residues in the CDR3. The CDR3 spells CASSSGSEQFF. The DNA of the CDR3 is TGTGCCAGCAGCAGCGGGAGTGAGCAGTTCTTC.

The rearrangement uses TRBV9 and TRBJ2-5; 8 nucleotides agree with TRBD1. Per germline, CDR1 SGDLS and CDR2 YYNGEE. The CDR3 is made up of 15 amino acids. V dropped 4 bases and J dropped 0; count of bases not matched to a gene: 5. The CDR3 DNA reads as TGTGCCAGCAGCTCAGGGGGCGGCTACCAAGAGACCCAGTACTTC. Translating it yields CASSSGGGYQETQYF.

V gene TRBV5-4 combines with J gene TRBJ1-2; a possible D gene is TRBD1 (5 bases). This CDR3 is built from 15 residues. Trimming took off 0 bases at V and 8 bases at J, with 17 bases between the two ends. In germline, CDR1 is SGHNT, CDR2 YYREEE (reference sequence). CDR3 DNA sequence: TGTGCCAGCAGCTTGGAAGGGACCGACGGAGGGGGCTACACCTTC. Its protein product is CASSLEGTDGGGYTF.

The CDR3 sequence is CASAGGTNEKLFF. As DNA, the CDR3 is TGTGCCAGCGCAGGGGGTACTAATGAAAAACTGTTTTTT. V and J are TRBV28 and TRBJ1-4, with 7 bases aligning to TRBD1. The CDR3 extends over 13 amino acids. After removal of 8 bases from V and 2 bases from J, the junction contained 2 bases not matched to a gene. CDR1 and CDR2 from the germline V gene are MDHEN and SYDVKM.

The gene calls are TRBV10-3 and TRBJ2-1; 9 nucleotides agree with TRBD2. Trimming removed 10 bases from V and 0 bases from J; junction bases left unmatched: 13. The CDR3 loop spans 17 amino acids. The germline gives CDR1 ENHRY, CDR2 SYGVKD. The chain's CDR3 is CATGGASGASSYNEQFF. CDR3 coding DNA: TGTGCCACCGGGGGGGCTAGCGGGGCCAGCTCCTACAATGAGCAGTTCTTC.

This chain uses TRBV2 with TRBJ1-4, with 7 bases fitting TRBD1. The CDR3 extends over 14 amino acids. Germline CDR1 is SNHLY and CDR2 is FYNNEI. After removal of 3 bases from V and 9 bases from J, the junction contained 7 bases not matched to a gene. DNA of the CDR3: TGTGCCAGCAGTGATATTGAGGGGGCGCAAAAACTGTTTTTT. The encoded protein is CASSDIEGAQKLFF. The full variable domain, rest sourced from reference TRBV2 and TRBJ1-4, is EPEVTQTPSHQVTQMGQEVILRCVPISNHLYFYWYRQILGQKVEFLVSFYNNEISEKSEIFDDQFSVERPDGSNFTLKIRSTKLEDSAMYFCASSDIEGAQKLFFGSGTQLSVL.